This note documents a single T cell receptor beta chain sequence. The method was immunoSEQ multiplex PCR; TCRdb's version includes in-frame clones alone and lacks a portion of them. Among 2 million to 3 million clones listed, over 85% were seen once. The entry originates in a study of shared clonotypes between healthy human individuals. For the study at large: Researchers assigned three CD4 naive, three CD4 memory, two CD8 naive and one CD8 memory plate to each donor.

Germline V gives CDR1 SGHRS, CDR2 YFSETQ. Trimming cost V 3 bases and J 2 bases, with 15 bases left between them. The CDR3 covers 15 residues. The source of this sequence is a man in his late teens or twenties in good health. Some clones in this sample may be carry-over from other donors' samples. V usage is TRBV5-1 and J usage is TRBJ2-7, with TRBD2 as a possible D gene (5 bases). The specimen was naive CD4+ T cells from PBMCs. Subset meaning: CD45RA+ positively selected. The CDR3 coding sequence is TGCGCCAGCAGCTACCAGGCGGGCGCTACCTACGAGCAGTACTTC. Residues: CASSYQAGATYEQYF.